Listed here are 17 T cell receptor beta chains from one sample, sequenced in a study of a mutant IDH1 vaccine in newly diagnosed glioma. These receptors' antigens are unknown. As to time point: week 35, safety follow-up. Doses consisted of 300 ug of mutant IDH1 20-mer peptide each, paired with topical imiquimod. Sequencing was performed with immunoSEQ multiplex PCR; in TCRdb, only in-frame clones are kept and a portion is missing. The sample lists 53,000 or so clones, around four fifths occurring once. The input for sequencing was PBMCs, taken from a glioma patient whose treatment included an IDH1 peptide vaccine. These TCRs come from a man in his forties with glioma.

This clone has only a few counts. This chain uses TRBV7-2 with TRBJ1-5; D is undetermined. The V gene lost 4 bases and the J gene lost 7 bases, with 23 bases spanning the gap. The CDR3 is 17 residues long. Germline V gene data show CDR1 as SGHTA and CDR2 as FQGNSA. CDR3 DNA sequence: TGTGCCAGCAGCTCCGGCCGTTTGGTGCCTCACGCACAGCCCCAGCATTTT. Its protein product is CASSSGRLVPHAQPQHF.

V and J are TRBV5-5 and TRBJ2-7, with 8 bases matching TRBD1. The ends lost 4 bases at V and 2 bases at J; junction bases unmatched: 8. The germline gives CDR1 SGHKS, CDR2 YYEKEE (reference sequence). This CDR3 spans 15 amino acids. The CDR3 protein is CASSQLPGGTYEQYF. The CDR3 region has the DNA TGTGCCAGCAGCCAATTACCAGGGGGCACCTACGAGCAGTACTTC. The whole variable domain, remainder taken from reference TRBV5-5 and TRBJ2-7, is DAGVTQSPTHLIKTRGQQVTLRCSPISGHKSVSWYQQVLGQGPQFIFQYYEKEERGRGNFPDRFSARQFPNYSSELNVNALLLGDSALYLCASSQLPGGTYEQYFGPGTRLTVT.

The rearrangement links TRBV6-5 to TRBJ1-5; D remains unclear. Trimming removed 0 bases at V and 6 bases at J, with 6 bases between. Germline-derived CDR1 and CDR2 are MNHEY and SVGAGI. The CDR3 length is 13 residues. The DNA of the CDR3 is TGTGCCAGCAGTTACTCCCCCGCTCAGCCCCAGCATTTT. It specifies CASSYSPAQPQHF.

The J gene is TRBJ2-7, the V gene TRBV5-1; D might be TRBD1 or TRBD2, each matching 5 bases. The V gene lost 2 bases and the J gene lost 1 base, with 13 bases spanning the gap. Germline CDR1 reads SGHRS; CDR2 reads YFSETQ. The CDR3 sequence is 15 residues long. The CDR3 bases are TGCGCCAGCAGCTTAGCCCGGGACGGATCCTACGAGCAGTACTTC. This translates into CASSLARDGSYEQYF.

The chain combines TRBV5-1 with TRBJ2-7, with D unresolved. The V gene lost 4 bases and the J gene lost 2 bases, with 16 bases spanning the gap. CDR3 size: 15 residues. Per germline, CDR1 SGHRS and CDR2 YFSETQ. In nucleotides, the CDR3 is TGCGCCAGCAGCCCCCCCCCTCCCGGAACCTACGAGCAGTACTTC. Its translation: CASSPPPPGTYEQYF.

This clone was seen a handful of times. The genes are TRBV5-1 and TRBJ1-3, with D possibly TRBD1 on 6 matching bases. The germline V gene encodes CDR1 SGHRS and CDR2 YFSETQ. Trimming removed 3 bases at V and 8 bases at J, with 15 bases between. The CDR3 covers 14 residues. The CDR3 loop reads CASSSSGTSDTIYF. In nucleotides, the CDR3 is TGCGCCAGCAGCTCCTCCGGGACATCGGACACCATATATTTT.

The chain links TRBV5-4 to TRBJ2-5, with TRBD2 matching over 8 bases. Germline V gene lookup returns CDR1 SGHNT and CDR2 YYREEE (reference sequence). Unmatched junction bases numbered 9, after V lost 0 bases and J lost 5 bases. There are 16 residues in the CDR3. CDR3 sequence: CASSLGTGLGRETQYF. As DNA, the CDR3 is TGTGCCAGCAGCTTGGGAACGGGACTAGGAAGGGAGACCCAGTACTTC.

This chain links TRBV27 with TRBJ2-1; a possible D gene is TRBD1 (7 bases). The CDR3 runs 15 residues. Trimming removed 2 bases from V and 6 bases from J, with 14 bases in between. The germline gives CDR1 MNHEY, CDR2 SMNVEV (reference sequence). The CDR3 reads CASSLGGTAVNEQFF. The CDR3 DNA is TGTGCCAGCAGTTTAGGCGGGACAGCGGTCAATGAGCAGTTCTTC.

The chain recombines TRBV7-2 with TRBJ2-7, with D perhaps TRBD1 or TRBD2 (5 bases each). Trimming removed 4 bases from V and 3 bases from J, with 10 bases in between. The CDR3 covers 13 residues. CDR1 and CDR2 from the germline V gene are SGHTA and FQGNSA. The CDR3 protein is CASSSGTVYEQYF. The CDR3, as DNA: TGTGCCAGCAGCTCTGGGACCGTCTACGAGCAGTACTTC.

The chain carries TRBV19 and TRBJ1-5, with 12 bases fitting TRBD1. Germline CDR1 and CDR2: LNHDA and SQIVND (reference sequence). The CDR3 has 15 amino acids. Trimming removed 7 bases from V and 4 bases from J; junction bases left unmatched: 5. CDR3 bases: TGTGCCAGTACCCGGGACAGGGGGCGGAATCAGCCCCAGCATTTT. Encoded protein: CASTRDRGRNQPQHF.

This clone was found a few times. The rearrangement joins TRBV10-3 to TRBJ2-3; D uncertain. V was trimmed by 8 bases and J by 3 bases, leaving 9 bases between them. The CDR3 runs to 12 residues. Germline CDR1 is ENHRY and CDR2 is SYGVKD. The chain's CDR3 is CAIGRNTDTQYF. DNA for the CDR3: TGTGCCATCGGACGGAATACAGATACGCAGTATTTT.

This clone was found once. The V gene is TRBV7-9, the J gene TRBJ1-2, with D possibly matching TRBD1 (5 bases). CDR1 SEHNR and CDR2 FQNEAQ come from the germline V gene (reference sequence). The CDR3 consists of 13 residues. Trimming removed 5 bases at V and 6 bases at J, with 13 bases between. CDR3 in DNA: TGTGCCAGCAGCCCCCGGGACCGAAATGGCTACACCTTC. Its protein is CASSPRDRNGYTF.

The rearrangement joins TRBV6-5 to TRBJ2-7; D tentatively reads TRBD1 or TRBD2 (5 bases each). V was cut by 8 bases and J by 0 bases, with 11 bases left in between. Germline lookup yields CDR1 MNHEY and CDR2 SVGAGI. The CDR3 totals 13 residues. As DNA, the CDR3 is TGTGCCAGCGGGACGTTGAGCTCCTACGAGCAGTACTTC. Amino acid sequence: CASGTLSSYEQYF.

This clone was found once. This sequence joins TRBV10-3 and TRBJ1-6; D not resolved. The CDR3 is made up of 16 amino acids. CDR1 is ENHRY, CDR2 SYGVKD, per germline. Trimming left V 3 bases short and J 0 bases short, with 9 bases between. This CDR3 reads CAISDTPSSYNSPLHF. The CDR3 DNA reads as TGTGCCATCAGTGACACCCCAAGCTCCTATAATTCACCCCTCCACTTT.

The chain recombines TRBV7-9 with TRBJ1-3; 8 nucleotides line up with TRBD1. Germline CDR1 is SEHNR and CDR2 is FQNEAQ (reference sequence). This CDR3 has 17 amino acids. V lost 5 bases and J lost 0; bases outside the gene matches: 9. CDR3 nucleotide sequence: TGTGCCAGCAGCCATAGGGGACAGGTGGGCTCTGGAAACACCATATATTTT. Protein sequence: CASSHRGQVGSGNTIYF.

The chain has TRBV10-1 and TRBJ2-5; D might be TRBD2 (6 bases). Trimming shortened V by 5 bases and J by 5 bases, and 18 bases separated the two germline ends. CDR1 WNHNN and CDR2 SYGVQD come from the germline V gene (reference sequence). The CDR3 is 15 amino acids. CDR3 nucleotides: TGCGCCAGCAGTCCCGGGACTCAAAAGGTCGAGACCCAGTACTTC. This translates into CASSPGTQKVETQYF.

The rearrangement uses TRBV4-1 and TRBJ2-6; D unclear. The germline V gene encodes CDR1 MGHRA and CDR2 YSYEKL. Trimming took 3 bases from V and 4 from J, leaving 16 bases between them. The CDR3 totals 17 residues. In DNA, the CDR3 is TGCGCCAGCAGCCAGGCCCGGCGCAGCGTGGGGGCCAACGTCCTGACTTTC. This encodes CASSQARRSVGANVLTF.